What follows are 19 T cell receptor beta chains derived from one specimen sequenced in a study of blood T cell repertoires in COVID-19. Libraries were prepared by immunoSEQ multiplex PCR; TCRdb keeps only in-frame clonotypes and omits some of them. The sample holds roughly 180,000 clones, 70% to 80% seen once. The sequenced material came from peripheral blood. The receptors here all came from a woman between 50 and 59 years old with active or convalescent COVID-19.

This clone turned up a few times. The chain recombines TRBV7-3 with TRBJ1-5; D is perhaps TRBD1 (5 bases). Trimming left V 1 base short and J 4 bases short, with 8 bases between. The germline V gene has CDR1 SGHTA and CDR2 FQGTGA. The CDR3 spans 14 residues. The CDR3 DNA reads TGTGCCAGCAGCTTAAGGCAGGGAAATCAGCCCCAGCATTTT. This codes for CASSLRQGNQPQHF.

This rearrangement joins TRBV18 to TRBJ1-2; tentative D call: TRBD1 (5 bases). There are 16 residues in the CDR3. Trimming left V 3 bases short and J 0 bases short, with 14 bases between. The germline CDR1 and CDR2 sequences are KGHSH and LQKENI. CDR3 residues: CASSPTLKGTNYGYTF. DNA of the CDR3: TGTGCCAGCTCACCTACCCTCAAGGGGACTAACTATGGCTACACCTTC.

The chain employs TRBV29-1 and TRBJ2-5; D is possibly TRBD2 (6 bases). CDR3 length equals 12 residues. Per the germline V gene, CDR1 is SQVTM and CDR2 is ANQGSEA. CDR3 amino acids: CAGRLAGETQYF. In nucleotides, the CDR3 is TGCGCCGGACGCTTGGCGGGGGAGACCCAGTACTTC.

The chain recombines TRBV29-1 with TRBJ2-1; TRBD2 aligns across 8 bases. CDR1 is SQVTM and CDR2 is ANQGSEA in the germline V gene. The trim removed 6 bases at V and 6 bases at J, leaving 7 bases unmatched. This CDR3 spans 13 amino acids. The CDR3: CSVNRAGGNEQFF. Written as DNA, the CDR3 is TGCAGCGTAAACAGGGCGGGAGGCAATGAGCAGTTCTTC.

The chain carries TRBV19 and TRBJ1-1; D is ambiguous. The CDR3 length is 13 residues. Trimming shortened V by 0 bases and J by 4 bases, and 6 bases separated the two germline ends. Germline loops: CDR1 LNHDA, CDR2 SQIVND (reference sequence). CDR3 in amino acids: CASSIDGGTEAFF. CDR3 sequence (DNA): TGTGCCAGTAGTATAGATGGAGGCACTGAAGCTTTCTTT.

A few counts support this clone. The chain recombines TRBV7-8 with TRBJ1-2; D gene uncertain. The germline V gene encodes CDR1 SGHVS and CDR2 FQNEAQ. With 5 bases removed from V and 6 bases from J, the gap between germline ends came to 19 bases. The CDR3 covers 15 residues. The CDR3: CASSLVGGPKNGYTF. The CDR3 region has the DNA TGTGCCAGCAGCCTCGTAGGCGGGCCAAAAAATGGCTACACCTTC. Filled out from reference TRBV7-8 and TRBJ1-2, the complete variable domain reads GAGVSQSPRYKVAKRGQDVALRCDPISGHVSLFWYQQALGQGPEFLTYFQNEAQLDKSGLPSDRFFAERPEGSVSTLKIQRTQQEDSAVYLCASSLVGGPKNGYTFGSGTRLTVV.

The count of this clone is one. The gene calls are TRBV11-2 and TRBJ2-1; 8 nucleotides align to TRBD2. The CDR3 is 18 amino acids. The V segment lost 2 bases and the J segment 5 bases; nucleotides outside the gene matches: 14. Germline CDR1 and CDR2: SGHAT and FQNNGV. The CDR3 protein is CASSLIGLERGSDNEQFF. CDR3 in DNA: TGTGCCAGCAGCTTAATTGGTCTCGAGCGGGGGTCCGACAATGAGCAGTTCTTC. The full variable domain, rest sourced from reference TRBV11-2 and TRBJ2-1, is EAGVAQSPRYKIIEKRQSVAFWCNPISGHATLYWYQQILGQGPKLLIQFQNNGVVDDSQLPKDRFSAERLKGVDSTLKIQPAKLEDSAVYLCASSLIGLERGSDNEQFFGPGTRLTVL.

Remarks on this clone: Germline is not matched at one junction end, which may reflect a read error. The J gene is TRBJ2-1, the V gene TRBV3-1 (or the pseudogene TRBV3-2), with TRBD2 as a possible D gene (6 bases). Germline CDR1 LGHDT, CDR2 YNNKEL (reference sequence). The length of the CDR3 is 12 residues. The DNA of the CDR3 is TGTGCCAGCAGCCACGGTTTGAGGGGAGGAGTCTTC. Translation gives CASSHGLRGGVF.

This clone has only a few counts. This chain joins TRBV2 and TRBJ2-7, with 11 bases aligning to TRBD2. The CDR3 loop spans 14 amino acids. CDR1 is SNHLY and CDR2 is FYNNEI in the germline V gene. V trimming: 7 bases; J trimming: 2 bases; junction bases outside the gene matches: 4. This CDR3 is CASKGLAVTYEQYF. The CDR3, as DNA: TGTGCCAGCAAGGGACTAGCGGTTACCTACGAGCAGTACTTC.

The CDR3, as DNA: TGTGCCAGTCGGGACAGGAACACTGAAGCTTTCTTT. Its translation is CASRDRNTEAFF. The V gene is TRBV19, the J gene TRBJ1-1; 7 bases align to TRBD1. This CDR3 is built from 12 residues. V lost 8 bases to trimming and J lost 1 base; unmatched junction nucleotides: 1. Germline CDR1 LNHDA, CDR2 SQIVND (reference sequence).

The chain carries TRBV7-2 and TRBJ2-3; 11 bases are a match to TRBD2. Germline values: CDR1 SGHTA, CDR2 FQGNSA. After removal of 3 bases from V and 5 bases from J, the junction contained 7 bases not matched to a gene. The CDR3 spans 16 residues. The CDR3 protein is CASSLALAGGLDTQYF. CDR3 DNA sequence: TGTGCCAGCAGCTTGGCCCTAGCGGGGGGACTAGATACGCAGTATTTT. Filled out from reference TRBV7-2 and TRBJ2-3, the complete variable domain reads GAGVSQSPSNKVTEKGKDVELRCDPISGHTALYWYRQSLGQGLEFLIYFQGNSAPDKSGLPSDRFSAERTGGSVSTLTIQRTQQEDSAVYLCASSLALAGGLDTQYFGPGTRLTVL.

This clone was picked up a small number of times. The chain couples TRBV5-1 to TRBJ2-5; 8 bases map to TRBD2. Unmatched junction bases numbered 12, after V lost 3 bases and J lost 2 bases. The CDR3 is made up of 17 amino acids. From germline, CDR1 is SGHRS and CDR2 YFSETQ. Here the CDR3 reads CASSSSGVASGQETQYF. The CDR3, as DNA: TGCGCCAGCAGCTCCTCTGGGGTCGCTAGCGGGCAAGAGACCCAGTACTTC.

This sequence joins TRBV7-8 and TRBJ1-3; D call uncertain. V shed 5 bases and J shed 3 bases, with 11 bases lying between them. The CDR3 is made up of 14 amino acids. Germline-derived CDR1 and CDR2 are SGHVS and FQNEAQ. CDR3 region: CASSPPSSGNTIYF. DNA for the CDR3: TGTGCCAGCAGCCCTCCGAGTAGTGGAAACACCATATATTTT. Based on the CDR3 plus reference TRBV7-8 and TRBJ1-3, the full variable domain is GAGVSQSPRYKVAKRGQDVALRCDPISGHVSLFWYQQALGQGPEFLTYFQNEAQLDKSGLPSDRFFAERPEGSVSTLKIQRTQQEDSAVYLCASSPPSSGNTIYFGEGSWLTVV.

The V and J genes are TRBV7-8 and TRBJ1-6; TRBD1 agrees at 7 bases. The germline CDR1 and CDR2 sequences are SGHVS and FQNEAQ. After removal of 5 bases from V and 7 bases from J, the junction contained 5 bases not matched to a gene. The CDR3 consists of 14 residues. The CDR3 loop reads CASSHDRENSPLHF. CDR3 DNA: TGTGCCAGCAGCCACGACAGGGAGAATTCACCCCTCCACTTT.

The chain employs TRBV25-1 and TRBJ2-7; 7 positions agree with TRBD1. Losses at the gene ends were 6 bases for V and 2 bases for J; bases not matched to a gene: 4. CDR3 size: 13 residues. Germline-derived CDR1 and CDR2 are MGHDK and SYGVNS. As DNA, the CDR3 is TGTGCCAGCAGACGGACAGGACCCTACGAGCAGTACTTC. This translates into CASRRTGPYEQYF.

CDR3 sequence: CSASSGTYSSGNTIYF. In nucleotides, the CDR3 is TGCAGTGCTAGTAGCGGGACTTACAGCTCTGGAAACACCATATATTTT. The chain recombines TRBV20-1 with TRBJ1-3; D may be TRBD1 (5 bases). CDR3 length: 16 residues. V was clipped by 3 bases and J by 0 bases, with 15 bases between them. Germline V gives CDR1 DFQATT, CDR2 SNEGSKA (reference sequence).

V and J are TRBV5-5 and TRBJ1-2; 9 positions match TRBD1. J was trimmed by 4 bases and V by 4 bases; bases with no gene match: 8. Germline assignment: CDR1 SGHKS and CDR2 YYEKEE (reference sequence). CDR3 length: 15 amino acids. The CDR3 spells CASSETGQGSYGYTF. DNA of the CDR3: TGTGCCAGCAGCGAAACGGGACAGGGCTCCTATGGCTACACCTTC.

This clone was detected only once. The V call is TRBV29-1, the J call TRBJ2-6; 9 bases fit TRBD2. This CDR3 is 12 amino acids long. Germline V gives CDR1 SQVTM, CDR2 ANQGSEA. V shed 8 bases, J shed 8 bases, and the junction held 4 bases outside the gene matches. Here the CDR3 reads CSPAGGSNVLTF. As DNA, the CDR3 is TGCAGCCCCGCGGGAGGGTCCAACGTCCTGACTTTC.

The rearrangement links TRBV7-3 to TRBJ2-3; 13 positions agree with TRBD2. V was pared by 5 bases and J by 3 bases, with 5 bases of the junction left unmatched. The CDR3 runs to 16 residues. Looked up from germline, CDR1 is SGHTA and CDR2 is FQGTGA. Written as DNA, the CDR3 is TGTGCCAGCAGCGCGCAGACTAGCGGGGGGACAGATACGCAGTATTTT. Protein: CASSAQTSGGTDTQYF.